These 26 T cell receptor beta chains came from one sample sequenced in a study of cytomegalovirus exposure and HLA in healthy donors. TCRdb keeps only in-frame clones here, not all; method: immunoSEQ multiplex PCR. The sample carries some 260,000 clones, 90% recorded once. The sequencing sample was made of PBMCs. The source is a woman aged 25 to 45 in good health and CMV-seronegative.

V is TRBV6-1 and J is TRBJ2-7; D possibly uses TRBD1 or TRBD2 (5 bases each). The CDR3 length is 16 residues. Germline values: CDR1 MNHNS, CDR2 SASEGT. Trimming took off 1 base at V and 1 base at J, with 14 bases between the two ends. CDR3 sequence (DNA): TGTGCCAGCAGTGAAGGGGGCGGGTTAATATCCTACGAGCAGTACTTC. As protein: CASSEGGGLISYEQYF.

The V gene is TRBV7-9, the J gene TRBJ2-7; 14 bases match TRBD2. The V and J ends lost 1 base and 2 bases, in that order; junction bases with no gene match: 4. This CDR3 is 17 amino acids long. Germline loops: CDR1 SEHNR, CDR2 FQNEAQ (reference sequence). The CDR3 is CASSLEPGLAGAYEQYF. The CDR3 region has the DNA TGTGCCAGCAGCTTAGAGCCGGGACTAGCGGGAGCCTACGAGCAGTACTTC.

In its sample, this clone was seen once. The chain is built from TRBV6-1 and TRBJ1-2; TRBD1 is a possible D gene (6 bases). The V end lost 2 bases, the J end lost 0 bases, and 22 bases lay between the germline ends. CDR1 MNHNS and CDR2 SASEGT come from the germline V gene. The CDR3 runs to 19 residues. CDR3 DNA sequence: TGTGCCAGCAGTGAATCAGTCAGGGGTAGGCTGTCGCCTAACTATGGCTACACCTTC. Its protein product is CASSESVRGRLSPNYGYTF.

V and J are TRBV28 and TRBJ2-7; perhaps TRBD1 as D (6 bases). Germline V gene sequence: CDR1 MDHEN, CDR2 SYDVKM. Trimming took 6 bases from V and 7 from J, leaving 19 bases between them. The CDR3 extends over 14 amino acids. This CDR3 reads CASSDRPSEGEQYF. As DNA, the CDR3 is TGTGCCAGCAGCGACAGGCCCTCCGAAGGTGAGCAGTACTTC. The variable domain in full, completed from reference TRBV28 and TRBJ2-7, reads DVKVTQSSRYLVKRTGEKVFLECVQDMDHENMFWYRQDPGLGLRLIYFSYDVKMKEKGDIPEGYSVSREKKERFSLILESASTNQTSMYLCASSDRPSEGEQYFGPGTRLTVT.

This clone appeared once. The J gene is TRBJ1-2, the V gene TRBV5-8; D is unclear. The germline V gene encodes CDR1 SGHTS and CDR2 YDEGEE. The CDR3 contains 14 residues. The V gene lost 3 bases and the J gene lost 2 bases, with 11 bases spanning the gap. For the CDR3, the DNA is TGTGCCAGCAGCTATATTACAGCAAACTATGGCTACACCTTC. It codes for CASSYITANYGYTF.

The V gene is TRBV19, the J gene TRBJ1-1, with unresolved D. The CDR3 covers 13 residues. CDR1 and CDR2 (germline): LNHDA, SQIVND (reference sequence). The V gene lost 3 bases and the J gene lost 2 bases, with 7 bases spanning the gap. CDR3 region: CASSIGKNTEAFF. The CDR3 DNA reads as TGTGCCAGTAGTATCGGCAAAAACACTGAAGCTTTCTTT.

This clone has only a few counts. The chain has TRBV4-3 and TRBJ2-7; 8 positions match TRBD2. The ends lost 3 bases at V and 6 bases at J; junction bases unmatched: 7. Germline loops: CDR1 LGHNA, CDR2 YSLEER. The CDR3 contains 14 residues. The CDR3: CASSHRLARSEQYF. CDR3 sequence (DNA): TGCGCCAGCAGCCACCGACTAGCGAGGAGCGAGCAGTACTTC.

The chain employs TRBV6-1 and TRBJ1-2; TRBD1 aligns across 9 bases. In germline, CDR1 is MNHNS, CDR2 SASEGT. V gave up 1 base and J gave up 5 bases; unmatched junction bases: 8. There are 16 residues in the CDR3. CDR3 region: CASSEVLLDRGYGYTF. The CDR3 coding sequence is TGTGCCAGCAGTGAAGTCTTGCTTGACAGGGGGTATGGCTACACCTTC.

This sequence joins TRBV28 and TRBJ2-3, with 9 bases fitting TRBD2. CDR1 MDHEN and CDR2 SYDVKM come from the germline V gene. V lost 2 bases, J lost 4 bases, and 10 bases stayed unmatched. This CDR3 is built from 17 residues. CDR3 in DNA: TGTGCCAGCAGTTTAATGGAAGCGGGAGGCCGGGCAGATACGCAGTATTTT. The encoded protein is CASSLMEAGGRADTQYF.

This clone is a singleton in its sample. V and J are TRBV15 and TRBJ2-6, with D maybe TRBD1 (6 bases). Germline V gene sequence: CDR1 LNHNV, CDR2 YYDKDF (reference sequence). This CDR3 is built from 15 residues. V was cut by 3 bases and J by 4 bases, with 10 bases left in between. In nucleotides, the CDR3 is TGTGCCACCAGCAGGGTGGGGACAGGGGCCAACGTCCTGACTTTC. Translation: CATSRVGTGANVLTF.

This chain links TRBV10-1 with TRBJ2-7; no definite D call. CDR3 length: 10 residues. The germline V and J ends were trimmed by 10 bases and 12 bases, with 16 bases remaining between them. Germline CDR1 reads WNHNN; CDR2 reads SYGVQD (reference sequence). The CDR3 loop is CATFQRIGYF. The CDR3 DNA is TGCGCCACCTTCCAACGGATAGGGTACTTC.

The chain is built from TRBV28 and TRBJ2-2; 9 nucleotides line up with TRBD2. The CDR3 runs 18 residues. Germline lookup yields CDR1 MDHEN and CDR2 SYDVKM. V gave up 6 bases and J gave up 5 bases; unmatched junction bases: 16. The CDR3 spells CASRPPWREGLWTGELFF. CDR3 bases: TGTGCCAGCAGACCGCCCTGGCGGGAGGGGCTGTGGACCGGGGAGCTGTTTTTT. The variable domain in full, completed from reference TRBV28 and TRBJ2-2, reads DVKVTQSSRYLVKRTGEKVFLECVQDMDHENMFWYRQDPGLGLRLIYFSYDVKMKEKGDIPEGYSVSREKKERFSLILESASTNQTSMYLCASRPPWREGLWTGELFFGEGSRLTVL.

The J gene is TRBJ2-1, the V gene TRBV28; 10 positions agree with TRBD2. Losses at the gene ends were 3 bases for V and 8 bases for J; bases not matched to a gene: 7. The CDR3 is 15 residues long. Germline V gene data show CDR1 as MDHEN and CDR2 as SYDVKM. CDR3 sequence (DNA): TGTGCCAGCAGTTTTGCCCCTAGCGGGAGCGATGAGCAGTTCTTC. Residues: CASSFAPSGSDEQFF.

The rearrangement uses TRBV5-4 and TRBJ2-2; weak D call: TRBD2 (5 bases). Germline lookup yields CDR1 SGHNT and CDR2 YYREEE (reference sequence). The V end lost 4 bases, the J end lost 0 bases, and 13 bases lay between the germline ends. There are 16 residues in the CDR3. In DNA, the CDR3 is TGTGCCAGCAGCCCGAGTAGCGTGCCGAACACCGGGGAGCTGTTTTTT. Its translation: CASSPSSVPNTGELFF.

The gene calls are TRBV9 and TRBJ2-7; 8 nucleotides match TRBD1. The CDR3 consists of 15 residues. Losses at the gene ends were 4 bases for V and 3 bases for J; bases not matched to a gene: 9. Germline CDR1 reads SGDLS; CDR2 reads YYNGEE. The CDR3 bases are TGTGCCAGCAGCCCACAGACAGGGGAGGTCTACGAGCAGTACTTC. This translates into CASSPQTGEVYEQYF.

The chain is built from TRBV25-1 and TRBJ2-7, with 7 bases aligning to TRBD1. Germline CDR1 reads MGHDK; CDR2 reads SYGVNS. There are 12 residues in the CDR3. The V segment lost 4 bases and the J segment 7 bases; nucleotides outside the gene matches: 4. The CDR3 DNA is TGTGCCAGCAGTGGACGGGACAGTGAGCAGTACTTC. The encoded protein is CASSGRDSEQYF.

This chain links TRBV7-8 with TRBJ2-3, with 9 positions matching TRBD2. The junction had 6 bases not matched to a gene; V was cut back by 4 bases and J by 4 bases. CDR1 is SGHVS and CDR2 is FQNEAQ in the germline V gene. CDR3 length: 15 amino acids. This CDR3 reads CASSSGLATADTQYF. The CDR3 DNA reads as TGTGCCAGCAGCTCGGGACTAGCCACGGCAGATACGCAGTATTTT.

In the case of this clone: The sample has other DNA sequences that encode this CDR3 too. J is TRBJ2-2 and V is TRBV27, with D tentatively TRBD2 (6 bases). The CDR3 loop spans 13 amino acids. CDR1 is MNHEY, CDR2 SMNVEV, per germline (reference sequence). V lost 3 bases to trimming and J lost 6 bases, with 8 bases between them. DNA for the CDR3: TGTGCCAGCAGTTTTTCGGGGGCCGGGGAGCTGTTTTTT. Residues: CASSFSGAGELFF.

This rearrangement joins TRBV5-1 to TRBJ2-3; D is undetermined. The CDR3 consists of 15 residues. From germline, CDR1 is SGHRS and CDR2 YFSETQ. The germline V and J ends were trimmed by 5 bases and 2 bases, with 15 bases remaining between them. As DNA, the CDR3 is TGCGCCAGCAGGGTGGGCAGCCGGTCCACAGATACGCAGTATTTT. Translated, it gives CASRVGSRSTDTQYF.

The CDR3 protein is CASSPRSSSYEQYF. The CDR3 DNA follows: TGCGCCAGCAGTCCTCGGTCTTCGTCCTACGAGCAGTACTTC. V usage is TRBV10-2 and J usage is TRBJ2-7; no firm D call. CDR3 size: 14 residues. Trimming left V 5 bases short and J 1 base short, with 12 bases between. Germline V CDR1 and CDR2: WSHSY, SAAADI.

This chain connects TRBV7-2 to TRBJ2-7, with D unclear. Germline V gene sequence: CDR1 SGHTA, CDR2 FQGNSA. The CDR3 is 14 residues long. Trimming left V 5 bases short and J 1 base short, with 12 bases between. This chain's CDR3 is CASSRVFGSYEQYF. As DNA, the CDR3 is TGTGCCAGCAGCCGCGTTTTTGGATCCTACGAGCAGTACTTC.

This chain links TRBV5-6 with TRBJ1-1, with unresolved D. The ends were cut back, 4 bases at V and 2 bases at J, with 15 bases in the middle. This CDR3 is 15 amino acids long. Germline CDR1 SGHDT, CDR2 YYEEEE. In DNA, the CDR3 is TGTGCCAGCAGCAGTGGACTCTGGGTTAACACTGAAGCTTTCTTT. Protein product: CASSSGLWVNTEAFF. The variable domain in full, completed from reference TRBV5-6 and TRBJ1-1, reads DAGVTQSPTHLIKTRGQQVTLRCSPKSGHDTVSWYQQALGQGPQFIFQYYEEEERQRGNFPDRFSGHQFPNYSSELNVNALLLGDSALYLCASSSGLWVNTEAFFGQGTRLTVV.

Written as DNA, the CDR3 is TGTGCCAGCAGCTTATTAGGGGGCACTGAAGCTTTCTTT. It specifies CASSLLGGTEAFF. V and J are TRBV7-3 and TRBJ1-1; tentative D call: TRBD1 (6 bases). The CDR3 extends over 13 amino acids. CDR1 SGHTA and CDR2 FQGTGA come from the germline V gene. V was trimmed by 2 bases and J by 4 bases, leaving 8 bases between them.

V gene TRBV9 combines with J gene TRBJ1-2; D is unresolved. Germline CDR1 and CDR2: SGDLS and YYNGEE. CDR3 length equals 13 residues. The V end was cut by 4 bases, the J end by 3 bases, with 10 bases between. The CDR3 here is CASSPDRDYGYTF. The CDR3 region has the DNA TGTGCCAGCAGCCCAGACCGTGACTATGGCTACACCTTC. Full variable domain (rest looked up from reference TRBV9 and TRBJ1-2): DSGVTQTPKHLITATGQRVTLRCSPRSGDLSVYWYQQSLDQGLQFLIQYYNGEERAKGNILERFSAQQFPDLHSELNLSSLELGDSALYFCASSPDRDYGYTFGSGTRLTVV.

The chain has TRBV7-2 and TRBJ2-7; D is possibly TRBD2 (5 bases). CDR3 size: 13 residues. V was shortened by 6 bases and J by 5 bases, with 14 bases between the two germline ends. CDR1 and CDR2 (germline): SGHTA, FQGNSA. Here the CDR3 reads CASRLLVGDEQYF. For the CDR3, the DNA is TGTGCCAGCAGACTACTAGTTGGGGACGAGCAGTACTTC.

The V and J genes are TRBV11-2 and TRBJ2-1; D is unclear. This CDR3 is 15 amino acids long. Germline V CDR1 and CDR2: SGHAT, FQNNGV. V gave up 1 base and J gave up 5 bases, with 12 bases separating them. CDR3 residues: CASSLADSLNNEQFF. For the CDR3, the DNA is TGTGCCAGCAGCTTAGCCGACTCACTCAACAATGAGCAGTTCTTC.